The 9 T cell receptor beta chains in this list originate from one sample, sequenced in a study of blood T cell repertoires in COVID-19. Some clones are missing from TCRdb's copy, which holds only in-frame ones; the method was immunoSEQ multiplex PCR. Of about 350,000 clones listed, 88% were seen once; the top ten hold 7% to 8%. The sample comprised peripheral blood. These receptors were taken from a woman in her 70s with COVID-19, enrolled during active disease.

The rearrangement links TRBV6-6 to TRBJ2-1; the D gene is possibly TRBD1 (6 bases). This CDR3 is 16 amino acids long. V lost 2 bases to trimming and J lost 0 bases, with 11 bases between them. Germline CDR1 MNHNY, CDR2 SVGAGI (reference sequence). CDR3 DNA: TGTGCCAGCAGTTACCCCAGGGGATTCTCCTACAATGAGCAGTTCTTC. Translated, it gives CASSYPRGFSYNEQFF.

The chain employs TRBV9 and TRBJ2-5; TRBD1 matches at 11 bases. V lost 4 bases to trimming and J lost 4 bases; unmatched junction nucleotides: 3. The germline V gene has CDR1 SGDLS and CDR2 YYNGEE. This CDR3 is 14 amino acids long. The CDR3 loop is CASSSGTGGETQYF. DNA of the CDR3: TGTGCCAGCAGCTCCGGGACAGGGGGAGAGACCCAGTACTTC.

The rearrangement uses TRBV5-4 and TRBJ2-1, with D perhaps matching TRBD2 (5 bases). The V end was cut by 4 bases, the J end by 9 bases, with 11 bases between. The CDR3 sequence is 12 residues long. Germline V gene sequence: CDR1 SGHNT, CDR2 YYREEE (reference sequence). CDR3 coding DNA: TGTGCCAGCAGCCAACGGGAAGGTGAGCAGTTCTTC. Its protein is CASSQREGEQFF.

V usage is TRBV6-2 or TRBV6-3 and J usage is TRBJ2-3, with D perhaps TRBD2 (5 bases). V lost 2 bases and J lost 5, with 11 bases in between. The CDR3 sequence is 14 residues long. Germline assignment: CDR1 MNHEY and CDR2 SVGEGT. The CDR3 sequence: CASSYPPREDTQYF. CDR3 nucleotides: TGTGCCAGCAGTTACCCCCCCCGGGAAGATACGCAGTATTTT.

The gene calls are TRBV2 and TRBJ2-3, with TRBD2 as a possible D gene (5 bases). Deletions cut 4 bases from V and 0 bases from J, with 5 bases between. The CDR3 spans 13 residues. The V gene's germline CDR1 is SNHLY and CDR2 FYNNEI. CDR3 nucleotide sequence: TGTGCCAGCAGTGGGACTAGCACAGATACGCAGTATTTT. Translated: CASSGTSTDTQYF. The variable domain in full, with the rest retrieved from reference TRBV2 and TRBJ2-3, is EPEVTQTPSHQVTQMGQEVILRCVPISNHLYFYWYRQILGQKVEFLVSFYNNEISEKSEIFDDQFSVERPDGSNFTLKIRSTKLEDSAMYFCASSGTSTDTQYFGPGTRLTVL.

This clone was seen a single time. This chain connects TRBV11-2 to TRBJ1-5; possibly TRBD1 for D (5 bases). The germline CDR1 and CDR2 sequences are SGHAT and FQNNGV. Trimming took 4 bases from V and 0 from J, leaving 7 bases between them. The CDR3 contains 14 residues. Written as DNA, the CDR3 is TGTGCCAGCAGCTCGCAGGGTAGCAATCAGCCCCAGCATTTT. This encodes CASSSQGSNQPQHF.

The chain links TRBV28 to TRBJ1-4; 8 bases map to TRBD1. The CDR3 has 13 residues. In germline, CDR1 is MDHEN, CDR2 SYDVKM. The trim removed 8 bases at V and 7 bases at J, leaving 6 bases unmatched. The CDR3 DNA is TGTGCCAGCCGACAGGGGCCTGTTGAAAAACTGTTTTTT. Encoded protein: CASRQGPVEKLFF.

In its sample, this clone was seen a few times. The rearrangement joins TRBV7-8 to TRBJ1-1; unclear D gene. Looked up from germline, CDR1 is SGHVS and CDR2 is FQNEAQ. The germline V and J ends were trimmed by 6 bases and 1 base, with 12 bases remaining between them. The CDR3 totals 14 residues. The CDR3 sequence: CASRDWTENTEAFF. CDR3 nucleotides: TGTGCCAGCAGGGACTGGACCGAGAACACTGAAGCTTTCTTT.

This rearrangement joins TRBV9 to TRBJ2-5; a weak D match, TRBD2 (5 bases). Trimming pared 0 bases from V and 5 bases from J, leaving 17 bases between. The CDR3 is 16 amino acids. CDR1 SGDLS and CDR2 YYNGEE come from the germline V gene. In DNA form, the CDR3 reads TGTGCCAGCAGCGTAGCCCCCGGCGGGTCTTCGGAGACCCAGTACTTC. This gives the protein CASSVAPGGSSETQYF. Using reference TRBV9 and TRBJ2-5 for the parts outside the CDR3, the full variable domain is DSGVTQTPKHLITATGQRVTLRCSPRSGDLSVYWYQQSLDQGLQFLIQYYNGEERAKGNILERFSAQQFPDLHSELNLSSLELGDSALYFCASSVAPGGSSETQYFGPGTRLLVL.